This TCR beta chain was captured by sequencing in a study of PD-1 blockade in classical Hodgkin lymphoma (dated by TCRdb to the early 2020s). As for the study more broadly: Nivolumab dosing was 3 mg/kg intravenously every 2 weeks, continuing until either disease progression or unacceptable toxicity. To define a peripheral blood immune signature of response to PD-1 blockade in classical Hodgkin lymphoma, the study combined TCR beta sequencing with CyTOF.

For this chain, trimming is 4 bases at the V end and 2 bases at the J end, and the number of junction bases without a gene match is 5. The CDR3 has 15 amino acids, counting the end cysteine and phenylalanine. Here the CDR3 DNA is all that survives: 45 bases in frame from base 1. CDR1 and CDR2, looked up from the germline V gene, are SGHTA and FQGNSA. The Qiagen DNeasy kit was used to extract genomic DNA both from unsorted PBMCs and from the negatively selected CD4+ and CD8+ fractions. Using primers that anneal to V and J segments, immunoSEQ multiplex PCR amplified the TCR beta CDR3 regions. A synthetic immune receptor repertoire was used to minimize amplification bias, and any residual bias was removed computationally once sequencing was done. The study's own analysis went as follows. Custom Python scripts were used to quantify repertoire diversity as the Shannon entropy index. Unsorted, CD4+ and CD8+ repertoires were analyzed separately, except in combined analyses where CD4+ and CD8+ sequences were merged in silico. A clone counted as expanded when the clone's frequency after treatment rose at least 2-fold relative to C1D1, and clones undetected at baseline were given a pseudocount of 0.5. Singleton clones were defined as clones with 0 or 1 copy at C1D1, and non-singleton clones were defined as clones with 2 or more copies. Clones expanded in unsorted samples were annotated as CD4+, CD8+ or unknown by matching protein sequences in sorted samples from the same patient. Wilcoxon tests on paired samples were used to test diversity changes from C1D1 to C4D1. In its TCRdb copy, this immuneACCESS table keeps in-frame sequences only and misses some clones. Where compared with another copy, unresolved V genes explain less than half of these, and the others have no known cause. Clone size and the V and J calls come from that table; the DNA yielded D and trimming. The table for this sample lists about 41,000 clones; roughly 69% of them were counted only once. The ten top clones hold approximately 2.6% of the sample.

The time point label, as the study defines it: cycle 4 day 1 (C4D1), after 5 to 7 weeks of nivolumab. All trial patients had relapsed after autologous stem cell transplantation, with cohorts A, B and C differing in prior brentuximab vedotin exposure. A total of under 70 patients with relapsed/refractory classical Hodgkin lymphoma made up the trial cohort, and each patient's best overall response was complete response, partial response or progressive disease. Trial patients were treated with single-agent nivolumab in the multi-cohort phase II CheckMate 205 trial. An independent review committee assessed best overall response by applying the 2007 International Working Group response criteria. Trial PBMCs were collected immediately before nivolumab initiation (C1D1) and during therapy at cycle 2 day 1 and cycle 4 day 1. Peripheral blood was collected in 8 mL Vacutainer Cell Preparation Tubes, from which PBMCs were isolated by centrifugation and then cryopreserved.

Results and caveats for the whole study, not just this receptor: Trial patients achieving complete response had baseline diversity similar to newly diagnosed patients, whereas partial responders and progressors had significantly lower diversity. Baseline TCR diversity was reported to be lower in newly diagnosed patients than in healthy donors and to be lower still in relapsed/refractory patients. Diversity was lower in patients who began nivolumab less than 1 year after ASCT, so these patients were left out of later analyses to avoid confounding by immune reconstitution. A significant rise by C4D1 was seen in CD4+ but not CD8+ TCR diversity (p=0.0027 vs p=0.16), with the rise being most apparent in complete responders (p=0.02). The study was restricted to a single clinical trial cohort, and the causes of repertoire differences, possibly disease activity or prior therapy, were left undefined.

A remark on this clone: Its antigen is still unknown. Base qualities are not at hand, and no much larger clone is one base apart.

The receptor was isolated from a human donor with classical Hodgkin lymphoma. The chain was built from TRBV7-2 and TRBJ2-1; 7 of the junction bases match TRBD2. Sequenced here: peripheral blood mononuclear cells (PBMCs), sampled before the fourth cycle of nivolumab. The encoded CDR3 is CASSWGGGPYNEQFF. The nucleotides are TGTGCCAGCAGCTGGGGCGGGGGACCCTACAATGAGCAGTTCTTC. The variable domain in full, with residues beyond the CDR3 obtained from the reference TRBV7-2 and TRBJ2-1 genes, is GAGVSQSPSNKVTEKGKDVELRCDPISGHTALYWYRQSLGQGLEFLIYFQGNSAPDKSGLPSDRFSAERTGGSVSTLTIQRTQQEDSAVYLCASSWGGGPYNEQFFGPGTRLTVL.